A selection of T cell receptor beta chains follows, all from one sample in a study of blood T cell repertoires in COVID-19. Clones were sequenced by immunoSEQ multiplex PCR, and TCRdb holds only the in-frame ones, with some missing. The data hold about 210,000 clones, with about 87% observed a single time. The sequenced sample consisted of peripheral blood. The receptors were sampled from a man in his sixties with acute or convalescent COVID-19. Each CDR3 is given with its conserved first and last residue. D genes are given only for firm matches. A clone size is listed for some rows: how often the clone was seen (once, few, many), or a class if it is expanded.

j_gene	v_gene	abundance	d_gene	CDR3aa	CDR3nt
TRBJ2-5	TRBV19	.	.	CASSIQAEGETQYF	TGTGCCAGTAGTATCCAGGCGGAGGGGGAGACCCAGTACTTC
TRBJ1-6	TRBV5-1	.	TRBD1	CASTGDSIQNSPLHF	TGCGCCAGCACCGGGGACAGTATCCAAAATTCACCCCTCCACTTT
TRBJ1-5	TRBV23-1	once	TRBD1	CASSPPSRDRGRRILNQPQHF	TGCGCCAGCAGTCCCCCCTCCCGGGACAGGGGGCGCCGGATCCTTAACCAGCCCCAGCATTTT
TRBJ2-1	TRBV7-3	.	TRBD2	CASSLTAGGRIVNEQFF	TGTGCCAGCAGCTTAACGGCGGGGGGCAGGATCGTCAATGAGCAGTTCTTC
TRBJ2-1	TRBV24-1	.	.	CATSDGSSYYNEQFF	TGTGCCACCAGTGATGGTAGCAGCTACTACAATGAGCAGTTCTTC
TRBJ2-5	TRBV28	.	TRBD1	CASRLTGTETQYF	TGTGCCAGTCGCTTGACAGGGACGGAGACCCAGTACTTC
TRBJ2-7	TRBV5-1	few	TRBD2	CASSLDLAGDEQYF	TGCGCCAGCAGCTTGGATCTAGCGGGGGACGAGCAGTACTTC
TRBJ1-1	TRBV6-5	.	TRBD1	CASSMTGVNTEAFF	TGTGCCAGCAGTATGACAGGGGTGAACACTGAAGCTTTCTTT
TRBJ2-7	TRBV5-1	few	.	CASSLDGKNYEQYF	TGCGCCAGCAGCTTGGATGGCAAGAACTACGAGCAGTACTTC
TRBJ1-1	TRBV7-9	few	.	CASSSSRSYTEAFF	TGTGCCAGCAGCTCTAGTCGGAGTTACACTGAAGCTTTCTTT